This T cell receptor (beta chain) originates from a study of post-analysis software for immune sequencing data. In the study overall: Relapsing-remitting, secondary progressive and progressive-relapsing multiple sclerosis courses were included.

Tagging with unique molecular identifiers was a feature of the TCR beta cDNA libraries. TCRdb analysed the PCR reads with MiXCR anew, one entry per CDR3 protein. This table has 750,000 to 950,000 distinct CDR3 sequences, 53% appearing once. Findings and limits, study-wide: Higher frequency in patients than in controls was seen for 5 or 6 TRBV segments, with TRBV5-6, TRBV5-1 and TRBV20-1 among them. Samples sharing a preparation batch grouped tightly together when assessed by F measure. Relative to controls, patients with multiple sclerosis showed significantly lower normalized Chao1 diversity.

The CDR3 has 13 amino acids. V lost 3 bases and J lost 0, with 8 bases in between. Germline-derived CDR1 and CDR2 are GTSNPN and SVGIG (reference sequence). Concerning this clonotype itself: Its antigen remains unknown.

Sequencing input: blood. The V call is TRBV30, the J call TRBJ1-1; the D is unclear. The clonotype comes from a girl between 10 and 17 years old with multiple sclerosis. The CDR3 loop is CAWRVQLNTEAFF. The CDR3 DNA sequence: TGTGCCTGGAGGGTTCAACTGAACACTGAAGCTTTCTTT.